A selection of T cell receptor beta chains follows, all from one sample in a study of T-cell reconstitution after alpha-beta-depleted transplantation in children. TCRdb passed the PCR reads through MiXCR, listing each CDR3 protein once. Here the sample spans just under 550,000 distinct CDR3 sequences, around 20% being singletons. The source material was PBMCs from the stem cell graft donor, sampled from the stem cell graft. The receptors were gathered from a human donor who donated a stem cell graft to a child with acute lymphoblastic leukemia. The CDR3 runs from the conserved cysteine through the conserved F or W. Each record gives: J gene, clone size, V gene, D gene, CDR3 DNA, CDR3 protein. D genes are given only for firm matches. The size field is filled for only some rows; it gives once, few, many or a size class.

j_call: TRBJ2-1
clone_size: NA
v_call: TRBV10-3
d_call: TRBD1
cdr3_nt: TGTGCCATCAGTGACTCCACAGGGGTTGCCTACAATGAGCAGTTCTTC
cdr3_aa: CAISDSTGVAYNEQFF

j_call: TRBJ2-3
clone_size: NA
v_call: TRBV3-1
d_call: TRBD1
cdr3_nt: TGTGCCAGCAGCCGCCAGGGGGAGTCAAGCCCAGATACGCAGTATTTT
cdr3_aa: CASSRQGESSPDTQYF

j_call: TRBJ1-4
clone_size: few
v_call: TRBV12-3/TRBV12-4
d_call: NA
cdr3_nt: TGTGCCAGCAGCAAAGTCGGCGGGAAACTGTTTTTT
cdr3_aa: CASSKVGGKLFF

j_call: TRBJ2-3
clone_size: NA
v_call: TRBV7-3
d_call: NA
cdr3_nt: TGTGCCAGCAGCTTCCTGGACGGCGATACGCAGTATTTT
cdr3_aa: CASSFLDGDTQYF

j_call: TRBJ1-1
clone_size: NA
v_call: TRBV7-9
d_call: NA
cdr3_nt: TGTGCCAGCAGCTTACAGTCGTCCTTCGAAGCTTTCTTT
cdr3_aa: CASSLQSSFEAFF

j_call: TRBJ2-7
clone_size: NA
v_call: TRBV6-1
d_call: NA
cdr3_nt: TGTGCCAGCAGTAAAGGGGTGGGATACGAGCAGTACTTC
cdr3_aa: CASSKGVGYEQYF

j_call: TRBJ2-1
clone_size: NA
v_call: TRBV20-1
d_call: TRBD2
cdr3_nt: TGCAGTGCTAGTAGGTCAGGACTAGCGGGAGGTCTCTCCTACAATGAGCAGTTCTTC
cdr3_aa: CSASRSGLAGGLSYNEQFF

j_call: TRBJ2-7
clone_size: NA
v_call: TRBV29-1
d_call: NA
cdr3_nt: TGCAGCGCGTGGGGACAAGGCTACGAGCAGTACTTC
cdr3_aa: CSAWGQGYEQYF

j_call: TRBJ2-1
clone_size: NA
v_call: TRBV20-1
d_call: NA
cdr3_nt: TGCAGTGCTAGAAAAGAAAATGAGCAGTTCTTC
cdr3_aa: CSARKENEQFF

j_call: TRBJ1-6
clone_size: few
v_call: TRBV7-3
d_call: NA
cdr3_nt: TGTGCCAGCAGCTTAACTGGGACCTATTCACCCCTCCACTTT
cdr3_aa: CASSLTGTYSPLHF

j_call: TRBJ2-7
clone_size: NA
v_call: TRBV20-1
d_call: NA
cdr3_nt: TGCAGTGGGCAGGGCTCCTACGAGCAGTACTTC
cdr3_aa: CSGQGSYEQYF

j_call: TRBJ1-4
clone_size: NA
v_call: TRBV18
d_call: NA
cdr3_nt: TGTGCCAGCTCAGCGGGCCTAAATGAAAAACTGTTTTTT
cdr3_aa: CASSAGLNEKLFF

j_call: TRBJ1-1
clone_size: few
v_call: TRBV5-6
d_call: NA
cdr3_nt: TGTGCCAGCAGCTTCGGGACGGGAGGTGAAGCTTTCTTT
cdr3_aa: CASSFGTGGEAFF

j_call: TRBJ2-7
clone_size: NA
v_call: TRBV5-6
d_call: TRBD2
cdr3_nt: TGTGCCAGCAGCTTGAGGGGAGTAGCGGGATACTCCTACGAGCAGTACTTC
cdr3_aa: CASSLRGVAGYSYEQYF

j_call: TRBJ1-2
clone_size: NA
v_call: TRBV30
d_call: TRBD1
cdr3_nt: TGTGCCTGGAGTGTCAGGGGGCGGCGTGGCTACACCTTC
cdr3_aa: CAWSVRGRRGYTF

j_call: TRBJ1-2
clone_size: NA
v_call: TRBV5-1
d_call: TRBD1
cdr3_nt: TGCGCCAGCAGCTTGGAAGGACAGGGCACCCTCGGCACCTTC
cdr3_aa: CASSLEGQGTLGTF

j_call: TRBJ1-1
clone_size: NA
v_call: TRBV5-1
d_call: NA
cdr3_nt: TGCGCCAGCAGTCAATTAGACACTGAAGCTTTCTTT
cdr3_aa: CASSQLDTEAFF

j_call: TRBJ2-5
clone_size: few
v_call: TRBV29-1
d_call: NA
cdr3_nt: TGCAGCGTTGAATGGAGAGAGACCCAGTACTTC
cdr3_aa: CSVEWRETQYF

j_call: TRBJ2-1
clone_size: few
v_call: TRBV27
d_call: TRBD2
cdr3_nt: TGTGCCAGCCGTCCGGGACTAGCGGAGCAGGGGAATGAGCAGTTCTTT
cdr3_aa: CASRPGLAEQGNEQFF

j_call: TRBJ2-3
clone_size: NA
v_call: TRBV6-5
d_call: NA
cdr3_nt: TGTGCCAGCAGTTACTCGAGTGTTTTCTACTCTAGCACAGATACGCAGTATTTT
cdr3_aa: CASSYSSVFYSSTDTQYF

j_call: TRBJ2-2
clone_size: few
v_call: TRBV20-1
d_call: TRBD1
cdr3_nt: TGCAGTGCTCCTGACAGGGGGTCGAACACCGGGGAGCTGTTTTTT
cdr3_aa: CSAPDRGSNTGELFF

j_call: TRBJ1-2
clone_size: NA
v_call: TRBV5-1
d_call: TRBD1
cdr3_nt: TGCGCCAGCAGCATGGACAGGGCGAACTATGGCTACACCTTC
cdr3_aa: CASSMDRANYGYTF

j_call: TRBJ1-1
clone_size: NA
v_call: TRBV20-1
d_call: NA
cdr3_nt: TGCAGTGCTAGAATCGGAGGGTTGACTGAAGCTTTCTTT
cdr3_aa: CSARIGGLTEAFF

j_call: TRBJ2-3
clone_size: few
v_call: TRBV6-1
d_call: NA
cdr3_nt: TGTGCCAGCAGTGAAGCAAGGGACAGCACAGATACGCAGTATTTT
cdr3_aa: CASSEARDSTDTQYF

j_call: TRBJ1-2
clone_size: NA
v_call: TRBV12-3/TRBV12-4
d_call: NA
cdr3_nt: TGTGCCAGCAGCCGCGGACACCCCTATGGCTACACCTTC
cdr3_aa: CASSRGHPYGYTF

j_call: TRBJ1-4
clone_size: NA
v_call: TRBV6-1
d_call: NA
cdr3_nt: TGTGCCAGCAGACTAAATCCAACTAATGAAAAACTGTTTTTT
cdr3_aa: CASRLNPTNEKLFF

j_call: TRBJ1-6
clone_size: NA
v_call: TRBV12-3/TRBV12-4
d_call: NA
cdr3_nt: TGTGCCAGCAGTTCTGGGGGGACGGGTTCACCCCTCCACTTT
cdr3_aa: CASSSGGTGSPLHF

j_call: TRBJ2-2
clone_size: few
v_call: TRBV7-9
d_call: NA
cdr3_nt: TGTGCCAGCAGCTTAGGGGAGAACACCGGGGAGCTGTTTTTT
cdr3_aa: CASSLGENTGELFF

j_call: TRBJ2-6
clone_size: NA
v_call: TRBV29-1
d_call: NA
cdr3_nt: TGCAGCGTCTACGTCTCTGGGGCCAACGTCCTGACTTTC
cdr3_aa: CSVYVSGANVLTF

j_call: TRBJ2-1
clone_size: NA
v_call: TRBV9
d_call: TRBD2
cdr3_nt: TGTGCCAGCACCGGAAAGCGGGAGGGCCCTTACAATGAGCAGTTCTTC
cdr3_aa: CASTGKREGPYNEQFF

j_call: TRBJ2-1
clone_size: few
v_call: TRBV30
d_call: NA
cdr3_nt: TGTGCCTGGTTAGCGTTATACTCCTACAATGAGCAGTTCTTC
cdr3_aa: CAWLALYSYNEQFF

j_call: TRBJ2-5
clone_size: NA
v_call: TRBV10-2
d_call: TRBD2
cdr3_nt: TGCGCCAGCAACCTAGCGGGGGCTCAAGAGACCCAGTACTTC
cdr3_aa: CASNLAGAQETQYF

j_call: TRBJ1-2
clone_size: few
v_call: TRBV30
d_call: NA
cdr3_nt: TGTGCCTGGAGTGTTCGAGCTAACTATGGCTACACCTTC
cdr3_aa: CAWSVRANYGYTF

j_call: TRBJ2-3
clone_size: NA
v_call: TRBV29-1
d_call: NA
cdr3_nt: TGCAGCGCCAGGTCGGGCGCTGGGACAGATACGCAGTATTTT
cdr3_aa: CSARSGAGTDTQYF

j_call: TRBJ1-4
clone_size: few
v_call: TRBV15
d_call: NA
cdr3_nt: TGTGCCACCCGCGGGATATCAACTAATGAAAAACTGTTTTTT
cdr3_aa: CATRGISTNEKLFF

j_call: TRBJ1-4
clone_size: NA
v_call: TRBV11-1
d_call: NA
cdr3_nt: TGTGCCAGCAGCTTCAGCGGGGAAAAACTGTTTTTT
cdr3_aa: CASSFSGEKLFF

j_call: TRBJ2-1
clone_size: NA
v_call: TRBV20-1
d_call: NA
cdr3_nt: TGCAGTGCTAGAGATCCGAGTGGGGCTGAGCAGTTCTTC
cdr3_aa: CSARDPSGAEQFF

j_call: TRBJ1-2
clone_size: NA
v_call: TRBV7-9
d_call: NA
cdr3_nt: TGTGCCAGCAGCTCCAGGGATCCCTACGACTATGGCTACACCTTC
cdr3_aa: CASSSRDPYDYGYTF

j_call: TRBJ2-5
clone_size: few
v_call: TRBV9
d_call: NA
cdr3_nt: TGTGCCAGCAGCGTAGTCGAGGGGGAGACCCAGTACTTC
cdr3_aa: CASSVVEGETQYF

j_call: TRBJ2-1
clone_size: few
v_call: TRBV5-6
d_call: TRBD1
cdr3_nt: TGTGCCAGCAGCTTGACGACAGGGGCCGGGAATGAGCAGTTCTTC
cdr3_aa: CASSLTTGAGNEQFF

j_call: TRBJ2-1
clone_size: NA
v_call: TRBV5-1
d_call: NA
cdr3_nt: TGCGCCAGCAGCCAGGGGCCCACCTCCTACAATGAGCAGTTCTTC
cdr3_aa: CASSQGPTSYNEQFF

j_call: TRBJ2-2
clone_size: NA
v_call: TRBV5-1
d_call: NA
cdr3_nt: TGCGCCAGCACCCCCGCAGACAGGGAGGTTTATGCCGGGGAGCTGTTTTTT
cdr3_aa: CASTPADREVYAGELFF

j_call: TRBJ2-1
clone_size: NA
v_call: TRBV5-5
d_call: NA
cdr3_nt: TGTGCCAGCAGCTCAGGTGTTTTCAACAATGAGCAGTTCTTC
cdr3_aa: CASSSGVFNNEQFF

j_call: TRBJ2-3
clone_size: NA
v_call: TRBV28
d_call: NA
cdr3_nt: TGTGCCAGCAGTTTATTTCCAGGGGAGTTGGATACGCAGTATTTT
cdr3_aa: CASSLFPGELDTQYF

j_call: TRBJ2-1
clone_size: NA
v_call: TRBV3-1
d_call: NA
cdr3_nt: TGTGCCAGCAGCCATTCTTCGGCCCGTGAGCAGTTCTTC
cdr3_aa: CASSHSSAREQFF

j_call: TRBJ2-1
clone_size: NA
v_call: TRBV15
d_call: NA
cdr3_nt: TGTGCCACCAGTAAGGGAAGTGGGCCCTACAATGAGCAGTTCTTC
cdr3_aa: CATSKGSGPYNEQFF